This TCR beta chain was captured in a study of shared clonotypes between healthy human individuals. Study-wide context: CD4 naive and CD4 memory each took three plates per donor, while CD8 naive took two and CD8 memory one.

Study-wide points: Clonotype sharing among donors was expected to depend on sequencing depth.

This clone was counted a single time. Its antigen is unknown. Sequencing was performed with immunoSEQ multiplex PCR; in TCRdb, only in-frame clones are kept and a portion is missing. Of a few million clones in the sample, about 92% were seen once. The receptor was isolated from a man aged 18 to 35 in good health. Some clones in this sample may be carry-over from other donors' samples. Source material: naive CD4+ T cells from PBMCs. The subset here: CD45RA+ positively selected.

The CDR3 DNA sequence: TGTGCCAGCAGTTCCCCACAGGGGGGAAAGTACAATGAGCAGTTCTTC. This codes for CASSSPQGGKYNEQFF. V gene TRBV27 combines with J gene TRBJ2-1; 8 bases are shared with TRBD1. V lost 4 bases and J lost 4; bases outside the gene matches: 9. Germline CDR1 reads MNHEY; CDR2 reads SMNVEV (reference sequence). The CDR3 extends over 16 amino acids.